The text below deals with one T cell receptor (beta chain). This record belongs to a study of control samples from healthy donors and cancer patients. CDR1 is GTSNPN, CDR2 SVGIG, per germline (reference sequence). The ends were cut back, 0 bases at V and 5 bases at J, with 7 bases in the middle. The CDR3 is made up of 12 amino acids. Sequenced by immunoSEQ multiplex PCR; TCRdb stores in-frame clones only, minus some. The sample has tens of thousands of clones; 75% to 95% are singletons. Sequences were obtained from blood. The chain recombines TRBV30 with TRBJ1-1; D is ambiguous. The TCR originated in a man in his fifties or sixties in good health. CDR3 DNA: TGTGCCTGGAGTGTAATTATGACTGAAGCTTTCTTT. As protein: CAWSVIMTEAFF. Supplemented by reference TRBV30 and TRBJ1-1, the full variable domain reads SQTIHQWPATLVQPVGSPLSLECTVEGTSNPNLYWYRQAAGRGLQLLFYSVGIGQISSEVPQNLSASRPQDRQFILSSKKLLLSDSGFYLCAWSVIMTEAFFGQGTRLTVV.